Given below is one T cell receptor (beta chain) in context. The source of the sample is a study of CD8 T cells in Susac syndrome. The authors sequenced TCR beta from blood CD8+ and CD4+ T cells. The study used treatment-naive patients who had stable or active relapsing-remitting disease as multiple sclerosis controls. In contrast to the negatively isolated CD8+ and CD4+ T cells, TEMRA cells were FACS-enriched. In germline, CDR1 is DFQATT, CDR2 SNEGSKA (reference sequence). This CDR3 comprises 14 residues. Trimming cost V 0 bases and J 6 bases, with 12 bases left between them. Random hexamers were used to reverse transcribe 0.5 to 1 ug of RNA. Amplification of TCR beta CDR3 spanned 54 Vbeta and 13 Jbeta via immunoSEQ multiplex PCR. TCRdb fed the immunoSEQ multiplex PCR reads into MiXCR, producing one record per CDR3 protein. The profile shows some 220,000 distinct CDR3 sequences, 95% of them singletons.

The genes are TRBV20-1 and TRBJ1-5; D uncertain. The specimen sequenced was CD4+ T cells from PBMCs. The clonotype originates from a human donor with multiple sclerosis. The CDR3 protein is CSARDRASGQPQHF. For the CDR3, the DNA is TGCAGTGCTAGAGATCGAGCCTCGGGTCAGCCCCAGCATTTT.